A single sample is the source of the 2 T cell receptor beta chains below, sequenced in a study of graft-versus-host responses after intestinal transplantation. Their antigens remain unidentified. Method: immunoSEQ multiplex PCR; TCRdb's copy keeps in-frame clones and lacks some. The sample has more than 40,000 clones, 85% to 95% seen once. The sequencing here drew on unstimulated CD8+ T cells sorted from spleen or lymph node cells, taken before transplant. The source of these receptors is a human donor who was the organ donor for an intestinal transplant.

This chain links TRBV11-2 with TRBJ1-2; 10 bases fit TRBD1. Germline lookup yields CDR1 SGHAT and CDR2 FQNNGV. J was trimmed by 6 bases and V by 3 bases; bases with no gene match: 1. This CDR3 has 13 amino acids. The CDR3: CASSFGTGDGYTF. The CDR3 DNA sequence: TGTGCCAGCAGCTTCGGGACAGGGGATGGCTACACCTTC.

The CDR3 nucleotides are TGCGCCAGCAGCCATTATACAGGTCAAGAGACCCAGTACTTC. The encoded protein is CASSHYTGQETQYF. The V and J genes are TRBV4-1 and TRBJ2-5; D perhaps matches TRBD1 (5 bases). V was trimmed by 3 bases and J by 2 bases, leaving 10 bases between them. Germline CDR1 is MGHRA and CDR2 is YSYEKL. The CDR3 spans 14 residues.